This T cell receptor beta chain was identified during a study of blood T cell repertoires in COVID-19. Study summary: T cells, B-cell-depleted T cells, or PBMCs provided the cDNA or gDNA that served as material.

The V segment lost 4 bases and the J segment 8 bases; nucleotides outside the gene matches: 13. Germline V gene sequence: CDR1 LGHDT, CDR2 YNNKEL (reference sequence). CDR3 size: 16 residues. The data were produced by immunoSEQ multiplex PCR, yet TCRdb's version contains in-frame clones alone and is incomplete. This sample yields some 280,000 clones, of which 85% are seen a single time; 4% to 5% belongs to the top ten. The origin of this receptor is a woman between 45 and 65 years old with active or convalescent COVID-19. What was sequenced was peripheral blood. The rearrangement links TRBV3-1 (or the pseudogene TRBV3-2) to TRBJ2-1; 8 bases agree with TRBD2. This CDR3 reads CASSREPGLVSHEQFF. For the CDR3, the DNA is TGTGCCAGCAGCCGGGAACCGGGACTAGTCAGTCATGAGCAGTTCTTC.